The 20 T cell receptor beta chains below come from one sample, sequenced in a study of T cell responses to AZD1222 COVID-19 vaccine. Here immunoSEQ multiplex PCR was the method, and the copy in TCRdb shows in-frame clones only, minus some. This sample carries more than 80,000 clones, under 95% of them seen once, and the ten largest clones take 22%. Material: peripheral blood, obtained on day 0 of AZD1222 vaccination. The receptor set was obtained from an adult in good health.

The genes are TRBV2 and TRBJ1-1; D unresolved. Per germline, CDR1 SNHLY and CDR2 FYNNEI. Deletions cut 1 base from V and 6 bases from J, with 9 bases between. The CDR3 length is 13 residues. The CDR3 loop is CASSEEGWAEAFF. Here the CDR3 DNA reads TGTGCCAGCAGTGAAGAGGGTTGGGCTGAAGCTTTCTTT.

V usage is TRBV19 and J usage is TRBJ1-5; D not resolved. CDR1 is LNHDA, CDR2 SQIVND, per germline (reference sequence). Trimming removed 5 bases at V and 2 bases at J, with 7 bases between. The CDR3 has 13 amino acids. The DNA of the CDR3 is TGTGCCAGTAGTTCCCACGGCAATCAGCCCCAGCATTTT. Translation gives CASSSHGNQPQHF.

The rearrangement links TRBV28 to TRBJ2-7; D is possibly TRBD2 (6 bases). The ends were cut back, 6 bases at V and 0 bases at J, with 15 bases in the middle. Germline CDR1 reads MDHEN; CDR2 reads SYDVKM. The CDR3 consists of 15 residues. As DNA, the CDR3 is TGTGCCAGCAGCCCCGGAGGGGCGGCCTCCTACGAGCAGTACTTC. Amino acid sequence: CASSPGGAASYEQYF.

CDR3 DNA sequence: TGTGCCAGCAGCTTGGCGGGGGCAGACACCGGGGAGCTGTTTTTT. This encodes CASSLAGADTGELFF. The chain couples TRBV5-4 to TRBJ2-2; TRBD1 or TRBD2 may be the D gene (6 bases each). V gave up 0 bases and J gave up 3 bases, with 9 bases separating them. Germline-derived CDR1 and CDR2 are SGHNT and YYREEE (reference sequence). The CDR3 contains 15 residues.

This chain connects TRBV15 to TRBJ1-1; no clear D gene. Germline CDR1 reads LNHNV; CDR2 reads YYDKDF (reference sequence). V lost 8 bases and J lost 5, with 21 bases in between. This CDR3 comprises 15 residues. CDR3 in DNA: TGTGCCACCGCCGAGCTGGGCCTTGAGAATACTGAAGCTTTCTTT. It codes for CATAELGLENTEAFF.

This chain links TRBV5-5 with TRBJ2-5; 10 bases agree with TRBD1. Germline V gene sequence: CDR1 SGHKS, CDR2 YYEKEE (reference sequence). V was clipped by 4 bases and J by 5 bases; unmatched bases: 2. The CDR3 consists of 13 residues. CDR3 loop: CASSRQGAETQYF. CDR3 nucleotide sequence: TGTGCCAGCAGCCGACAGGGGGCGGAGACCCAGTACTTC. The whole variable domain, remainder taken from reference TRBV5-5 and TRBJ2-5, is DAGVTQSPTHLIKTRGQQVTLRCSPISGHKSVSWYQQVLGQGPQFIFQYYEKEERGRGNFPDRFSARQFPNYSSELNVNALLLGDSALYLCASSRQGAETQYFGPGTRLLVL.

This clone was seen a handful of times. The chain uses TRBV30 and TRBJ1-5, with D possibly matching TRBD1 (5 bases). V lost 0 bases, J lost 6 bases, and 9 bases lay in between. Germline CDR1 GTSNPN, CDR2 SVGIG (reference sequence). The CDR3 consists of 13 residues. CDR3 bases: TGTGCCTGGAGTGTAAGGGGAGGTCAGCCCCAGCATTTT. Amino acids: CAWSVRGGQPQHF.

V gene TRBV19 combines with J gene TRBJ1-2; the D gene is possibly TRBD1 (6 bases). V lost 3 bases and J lost 4, with 9 bases in between. The CDR3 runs to 13 residues. Germline V gene sequence: CDR1 LNHDA, CDR2 SQIVND (reference sequence). CDR3 sequence (DNA): TGTGCCAGTAGTATTGACAGGTCCTATGGCTACACCTTC. It yields the protein CASSIDRSYGYTF.

The chain joins TRBV7-3 to TRBJ1-2; 7 nucleotides match TRBD1. Germline V gene sequence: CDR1 SGHTA, CDR2 FQGTGA. The J segment lost 2 bases and the V segment lost 6 bases, leaving 18 bases of the junction unmatched. The CDR3 is made up of 18 amino acids. CDR3 protein: CASRTVSNRGRVNYGYTF. The CDR3 DNA reads as TGTGCCAGCAGAACAGTCTCGAATAGGGGGCGCGTGAACTATGGCTACACCTTC.

In its sample, this clone was seen a few times. The chain links TRBV2 to TRBJ1-1; 7 bases align to TRBD1. Germline V gives CDR1 SNHLY, CDR2 FYNNEI. V lost 7 bases, J lost 0 bases, and 2 bases stayed unmatched. The CDR3 contains 13 residues. The CDR3 protein is CASTGTVNTEAFF. The CDR3 nucleotides read TGTGCCAGCACCGGGACAGTGAACACTGAAGCTTTCTTT.

The chain employs TRBV5-8 and TRBJ1-2; TRBD1 matches 7 bases. The germline V gene has CDR1 SGHTS and CDR2 YDEGEE. V dropped 5 bases and J dropped 4; count of bases not matched to a gene: 8. There are 14 residues in the CDR3. The CDR3 nucleotides read TGTGCCAGCAGACCCGCGGACAGGCTCTATGGCTACACCTTC. Residues: CASRPADRLYGYTF.

The chain recombines TRBV19 with TRBJ2-1, with 12 positions matching TRBD2. With 11 bases clipped from V and 0 bases from J, the junction kept 11 bases outside the gene matches. CDR1 is LNHDA and CDR2 is SQIVND in the germline V gene (reference sequence). The CDR3 sequence is 17 residues long. CDR3 in amino acids: CASKELAGGSSYNEQFF. CDR3 DNA: TGTGCCTCAAAGGAGCTAGCGGGGGGGAGCTCCTACAATGAGCAGTTCTTC.

This clone showed up just once. The genes are TRBV5-1 and TRBJ2-5; D is ambiguous. The CDR3 totals 13 residues. Trimming shortened V by 0 bases and J by 5 bases, and 8 bases separated the two germline ends. CDR1 and CDR2 (germline): SGHRS, YFSETQ. The CDR3 protein is CASSLVEAETQYF. As DNA, the CDR3 is TGCGCCAGCAGCTTGGTTGAGGCGGAGACCCAGTACTTC.

Details on this clone: Other nucleotide sequences in the sample specify the same CDR3. This sequence joins TRBV7-3 and TRBJ1-2; TRBD1 agrees at 9 bases. Trimming removed 5 bases from V and 2 bases from J; junction bases left unmatched: 3. Germline V lookup: CDR1 SGHTA, CDR2 FQGTGA. This CDR3 has 14 amino acids. The CDR3 nucleotides read TGTGCCAGCAGCCCTGGACAGGGGAACTATGGCTACACCTTC. Amino acid sequence: CASSPGQGNYGYTF. The whole variable domain, filled in from reference TRBV7-3 and TRBJ1-2, reads GAGVSQTPSNKVTEKGKYVELRCDPISGHTALYWYRQSLGQGPEFLIYFQGTGAADDSGLPNDRFFAVRPEGSVSTLKIQRTERGDSAVYLCASSPGQGNYGYTFGSGTRLTVV.

This rearrangement joins TRBV7-6 to TRBJ1-1; tentative D call: TRBD1 (6 bases). With 3 bases removed from V and 8 bases from J, the gap between germline ends came to 19 bases. Germline V gene lookup returns CDR1 SGHVS and CDR2 FNYEAQ. CDR3 size: 15 residues. CDR3 DNA: TGTGCCAGCAGCTTGGGGGCCAGTGGGGGGCACGAAGCTTTCTTT. It translates to CASSLGASGGHEAFF. The full variable domain, completed using reference TRBV7-6 and TRBJ1-1, is GAGVSQSPRYKVTKRGQDVALRCDPISGHVSLYWYRQALGQGPEFLTYFNYEAQQDKSGLPNDRFSAERPEGSISTLTIQRTEQRDSAMYRCASSLGASGGHEAFFGQGTRLTVV.

The rearrangement uses TRBV5-4 and TRBJ1-1; the match to TRBD1 covers 11 bases. This CDR3 has 14 amino acids. V shed 4 bases, J shed 9 bases, and the junction held 8 bases outside the gene matches. Looked up from germline, CDR1 is SGHNT and CDR2 is YYREEE (reference sequence). The CDR3 region has the DNA TGTGCCAGCAGCGAGACGGGACAGGGGGTTCAAGCTTTCTTT. As protein: CASSETGQGVQAFF. Complete variable domain (other parts from reference TRBV5-4 and TRBJ1-1): ETGVTQSPTHLIKTRGQQVTLRCSSQSGHNTVSWYQQALGQGPQFIFQYYREEENGRGNFPPRFSGLQFPNYSSELNVNALELDDSALYLCASSETGQGVQAFFGQGTRLTVV.

This chain's CDR3 is CASNRIGANVLTF. In nucleotides, the CDR3 is TGCGCCAGCAATAGGATTGGGGCCAACGTCCTGACTTTC. V and J are TRBV4-1 and TRBJ2-6, with D uncertain. The ends were cut back, 7 bases at V and 3 bases at J, with 7 bases in the middle. Germline V gene lookup returns CDR1 MGHRA and CDR2 YSYEKL. The CDR3 length is 13 residues.

V gene TRBV28 combines with J gene TRBJ1-1; D is unresolved. This CDR3 region has 12 residues. Germline CDR1 is MDHEN and CDR2 is SYDVKM. V was cut by 7 bases and J by 0 bases, with 6 bases left in between. The CDR3 loop reads CASKIMNTEAFF. The CDR3 DNA reads as TGTGCCAGCAAGATCATGAACACTGAAGCTTTCTTT.

The genes are TRBV6-1 and TRBJ2-7, with D maybe TRBD1 (5 bases). The CDR3 loop spans 13 amino acids. V lost 2 bases and J 3 bases, leaving 8 bases between the germline ends. Per the germline V gene, CDR1 is MNHNS and CDR2 is SASEGT. CDR3 region: CASSEQGYYEQYF. The CDR3 DNA reads TGTGCCAGCAGTGAACAGGGCTACTACGAGCAGTACTTC.

The rearrangement uses TRBV4-2 and TRBJ2-2; D not certain. V lost 1 base and J lost 4, with 4 bases in between. Germline CDR1 reads LGHNA; CDR2 reads YNFKEQ. The CDR3 runs 13 residues. The CDR3 sequence is CASSQAVTGELFF. The CDR3 region has the DNA TGTGCCAGCAGCCAAGCGGTCACCGGGGAGCTGTTTTTT.